What follows are 27 T cell receptor beta chains derived from one specimen sequenced in a study of post-analysis software for immune sequencing data. Study results and limitations: With TRBV5-6, TRBV5-1 and TRBV20-1 included, about 5 TRBV segments were more frequent in patients than in controls.

Researchers reported that TCR beta cDNA libraries carried unique molecular identifiers. TCRdb fed the PCR reads into MiXCR, producing one record per CDR3 protein. The repertoire has about 200,000 distinct CDR3 sequences, approximately 29% of them found once; the top ten carry 3.4%. Their antigens remain unidentified. The sequenced sample consisted of blood. The receptor set was obtained from a girl between 2 and 17 years old with multiple sclerosis.

The sample holds many counts of this clonotype. The rearrangement uses TRBV20-1 and TRBJ2-7; D possibly uses TRBD1 or TRBD2 (5 bases each). The V gene lost 5 bases and the J gene lost 2 bases, with 13 bases spanning the gap. Germline-derived CDR1 and CDR2 are DFQATT and SNEGSKA (reference sequence). The length of the CDR3 is 13 residues. In DNA form, the CDR3 reads TGCAGTGCTCCCCGGGACGGGGCCTACGAGCAGTACTTC. Its translation is CSAPRDGAYEQYF.

Of note for this clonotype: A single base separates this from a much larger clone, so it may be a read error. The chain combines TRBV15 with TRBJ2-7; D call uncertain. V was clipped by 2 bases and J by 3 bases, with 14 bases between them. Germline V lookup: CDR1 LNHNV, CDR2 YYDKDF (reference sequence). The length of the CDR3 is 15 residues. CDR3 residues: CATSRNISPVYEQYF. CDR3 sequence (DNA): TGTGCCACCAGCAGAAATATTTCGCCGGTCTACGAGCAGTACTTC.

There are many counts of this clonotype. J is TRBJ2-3 and V is TRBV12-3 or TRBV12-4; D is perhaps TRBD2 (5 bases). This CDR3 region has 13 residues. V was cut by 4 bases and J by 6 bases, with 11 bases left in between. In DNA, the CDR3 is TGTGCCAGCAGTTCCCGGGGTACGGATACGCAGTATTTT. Its translation: CASSSRGTDTQYF.

This clonotype was seen a handful of times. The CDR3 nucleotides read TGTGCCAGCAGCTTCAGTCGGACTAATGAAAAACTGTTTTTT. Protein: CASSFSRTNEKLFF. The chain has TRBV11-3 and TRBJ1-4; D unresolved. The germline CDR1 and CDR2 sequences are SGHNT and YENEEA. Trimming took off 3 bases at V and 2 bases at J, with 7 bases between the two ends. There are 14 residues in the CDR3.

Regarding this clonotype: One end of the junction is discordant with germline, which a read error may explain. The genes are TRBV7-2 and TRBJ2-7; D is undetermined. The CDR3 has 15 amino acids. Germline V gene data show CDR1 as SGHTA and CDR2 as FQGNSA. This chain's CDR3 is CASRLGAGMGHEQYF. The CDR3 bases are TGTGCCAGCAGGTTAGGCGCCGGCATGGGCCACGAGCAGTACTTC.

The chain's CDR3 is CASSLAGGSGYTF. The CDR3 bases are TGCGCCAGCAGCTTGGCCGGGGGGAGCGGCTACACCTTC. V and J are TRBV5-1 and TRBJ1-2, with TRBD1 as a possible D gene (5 bases). The germline V and J ends were trimmed by 0 bases and 8 bases, with 11 bases remaining between them. The germline gives CDR1 SGHRS, CDR2 YFSETQ. This CDR3 spans 13 amino acids.

This clonotype has at least ten counts. This chain joins TRBV15 and TRBJ2-5, with D possibly TRBD2 on 6 matching bases. Germline loops: CDR1 LNHNV, CDR2 YYDKDF (reference sequence). The CDR3 totals 13 residues. V lost 1 base, J lost 11 bases, and 14 bases lay in between. CDR3 region: CATSRGPWEEQYF. CDR3 DNA: TGTGCCACCAGCAGAGGCCCGTGGGAGGAGCAGTACTTC.

This clonotype was detected ten times or more. The chain carries TRBV28 and TRBJ2-4; D unclear. CDR3 size: 13 residues. Trimming removed 3 bases at V and 6 bases at J, with 9 bases between. Germline V gives CDR1 MDHEN, CDR2 SYDVKM. CDR3 region: CASSFGKANIQYF. DNA of the CDR3: TGTGCCAGCAGTTTCGGCAAAGCAAACATTCAGTACTTC.

The genes are TRBV20-1 and TRBJ2-3; weak D call: TRBD2 (6 bases). With 0 bases removed from V and 0 bases from J, the gap between germline ends came to 10 bases. Germline V lookup: CDR1 DFQATT, CDR2 SNEGSKA (reference sequence). The CDR3 consists of 15 residues. The CDR3 loop reads CSARDEGRSTDTQYF. The CDR3 DNA is TGCAGTGCTAGAGATGAGGGGAGGAGCACAGATACGCAGTATTTT.

This clonotype was observed at least ten times. V usage is TRBV5-1 and J usage is TRBJ2-7; D not resolved. The length of the CDR3 is 12 residues. From germline, CDR1 is SGHRS and CDR2 YFSETQ. V was shortened by 0 bases and J by 3 bases, with 4 bases between the two germline ends. CDR3 residues: CASSLDNYEQYF. Here the CDR3 DNA reads TGCGCCAGCAGCTTGGATAACTACGAGCAGTACTTC.

This clonotype appeared a few times. This chain connects TRBV14 to TRBJ1-2; D is possibly TRBD1 (6 bases). V was clipped by 3 bases and J by 4 bases, with 18 bases between them. The CDR3 contains 16 residues. Germline V CDR1 and CDR2: SGHDN, FVKESK. The CDR3 DNA follows: TGTGCCAGCAGCCATCTCGGGACACGGAATTTCTATGGCTACACCTTC. As protein: CASSHLGTRNFYGYTF.

Of note for this clonotype: A single base separates this from a much larger clone, so it may be a read error. This CDR3 is CANRPSGRGSNEQYF. The CDR3 nucleotides read TGTGCCAACAGACCCTCCGGACGGGGGAGTAACGAGCAGTACTTC. The chain uses TRBV27 and TRBJ2-5; weak D call: TRBD2 (6 bases). The end of the DNA aligns better with TRBJ2-7, so the J call may be wrong. The CDR3 is 15 residues long. Germline CDR1 reads MNHEY; CDR2 reads SMNVEV (reference sequence).

The rearrangement uses TRBV20-1 and TRBJ1-1; D is possibly TRBD1 (5 bases). Germline V gives CDR1 DFQATT, CDR2 SNEGSKA (reference sequence). The CDR3 is 14 amino acids. The V end was cut by 4 bases, the J end by 0 bases, with 12 bases between. The CDR3 sequence is CSATPGGLNTEAFF. CDR3 bases: TGCAGTGCTACCCCCGGGGGACTGAACACTGAAGCTTTCTTT.

On this clonotype: No conserved phenylalanine or tryptophan is present at the end of the CDR3, so a read error is the likely explanation. V gene TRBV7-9 combines with J gene TRBJ2-7, with D possibly matching TRBD2 (5 bases). The CDR3 totals 13 residues. V gave up 3 bases and J gave up 7 bases, with 13 bases separating them. Germline V gene lookup returns CDR1 SEHNR and CDR2 FQNEAQ (reference sequence). The CDR3 DNA reads as TGTGCCAGCAGCTTTTCCCTAGCTGATGAGCAGTACTGC. This codes for CASSFSLADEQYC.

The chain joins TRBV20-1 to TRBJ2-1; D is unresolved. The assigned J gene may be wrong: the sequence end matches TRBJ2-7 better. CDR3 length equals 13 residues. Germline assignment: CDR1 DFQATT and CDR2 SNEGSKA (reference sequence). The CDR3 nucleotides read TGCAGCCACACAACTGGCTCCTACAATGAGCAGTACTTC. Protein: CSHTTGSYNEQYF.

With respect to this clonotype: A much larger clonotype is one base distant, so this may be a read error. The rearrangement links TRBV3-1 to TRBJ2-7; D is unclear. Germline V gives CDR1 LGHDT, CDR2 YNNKEL (reference sequence). This CDR3 spans 10 amino acids. The germline V and J ends were trimmed by 5 bases and 7 bases, with 6 bases remaining between them. The CDR3 loop is CASSGVEQYF. In DNA, the CDR3 is TGTGCCAGCAGCGGGGTTGAGCAGTACTTC.

The chain couples TRBV28 to TRBJ2-7, with 10 bases lining up with TRBD1. Per germline, CDR1 MDHEN and CDR2 SYDVKM. V shed 6 bases and J 6 bases; nucleotides not matched to a gene: 11. This CDR3 comprises 15 residues. CDR3 region: CASRAPGQGFSEQYF. CDR3 coding DNA: TGTGCCAGCAGGGCGCCGGGACAGGGGTTCTCCGAGCAGTACTTC.

On this clonotype: At one end, the junction sequence differs from germline, possibly due to a read error. The chain is built from TRBV28 and TRBJ2-1, with TRBD1 matching 9 bases. Germline CDR1 reads MDHEN; CDR2 reads SYDVKM. There are 14 residues in the CDR3. The CDR3 reads CASSPGDRENGQFF. As DNA, the CDR3 is TGTGCCAGCAGTCCCGGGGACAGGGAAAATGGGCAGTTCTTC.

The rearrangement links TRBV5-1 to TRBJ2-7, with D possibly matching TRBD1 (5 bases). The CDR3 contains 13 residues. V was clipped by 2 bases and J by 7 bases, with 13 bases between them. Germline assignment: CDR1 SGHRS and CDR2 YFSETQ. The CDR3 protein is CASSLGVIDEQYF. In nucleotides, the CDR3 is TGCGCCAGCAGCTTAGGGGTTATTGATGAGCAGTACTTC.

V usage is TRBV4-2 and J usage is TRBJ2-6; D gene ambiguous. In germline, CDR1 is LGHNA, CDR2 YNFKEQ. V lost 1 base and J 0 bases, leaving 10 bases between the germline ends. The CDR3 contains 17 residues. The CDR3 nucleotides read TGTGCCAGCAGCCAAGGTGGGCGCTACTCTGGGGCCAACGTCCTGACTTTC. The encoded protein is CASSQGGRYSGANVLTF.

This clonotype was observed a handful of times. The genes are TRBV28 and TRBJ1-2, with D maybe TRBD1 (6 bases). V gave up 7 bases and J gave up 8 bases, with 23 bases separating them. This CDR3 has 15 residues. The V gene's germline CDR1 is MDHEN and CDR2 SYDVKM. CDR3 sequence (DNA): TGTGCCAGCACCCTTTATCTGGGGGCAGCGTTCGGCTACACCTTC. Translation gives CASTLYLGAAFGYTF.

The V gene is TRBV7-8, the J gene TRBJ1-5; weak D call: TRBD1 (5 bases). Germline values: CDR1 SGHVS, CDR2 FQNEAQ. V was pared by 1 base and J by 0 bases, with 13 bases between. The CDR3 sequence is 17 residues long. As DNA, the CDR3 is TGTGCCAGCAGCTTAGGGGGGACGGGATATAGCAATCAGCCCCAGCATTTT. Translated, it gives CASSLGGTGYSNQPQHF.

The genes are TRBV5-1 and TRBJ2-1; the D gene is possibly TRBD1 (5 bases). Per germline, CDR1 SGHRS and CDR2 YFSETQ. V was pared by 0 bases and J by 5 bases, with 9 bases between. This CDR3 contains 14 residues. The CDR3, as DNA: TGCGCCAGCAGCTTGGAGGGCAGGGACAATGAGCAGTTCTTC. It translates to CASSLEGRDNEQFF.

This clonotype showed up many times. The rearrangement joins TRBV29-1 to TRBJ2-3; D may match TRBD1 or TRBD2 (5 bases each). This CDR3 spans 14 amino acids. Trimming shortened V by 8 bases and J by 2 bases, and 17 bases separated the two germline ends. The germline V gene has CDR1 SQVTM and CDR2 ANQGSEA. Here the CDR3 reads CSLRWGKNTDTQYF. In nucleotides, the CDR3 is TGCAGCCTAAGGTGGGGGAAAAACACAGATACGCAGTATTTT.

In this sample, this clonotype turned up many times. The rearrangement links TRBV5-1 to TRBJ2-1; D call uncertain. Trimming shortened V by 4 bases and J by 3 bases, and 11 bases separated the two germline ends. The CDR3 covers 14 residues. The germline V gene encodes CDR1 SGHRS and CDR2 YFSETQ. The CDR3: CASSPEHYYNEQFF. In nucleotides, the CDR3 is TGCGCCAGCAGCCCCGAACATTACTACAATGAGCAGTTCTTC.

The chain employs TRBV30 and TRBJ2-4; D could derive from TRBD1 or TRBD2 (6 bases each). The CDR3 sequence is 13 residues long. Germline V gene data show CDR1 as GTSNPN and CDR2 as SVGIG (reference sequence). Trimming removed 0 bases at V and 13 bases at J, with 16 bases between. This chain's CDR3 is CAWSVSSSGAQYF. The CDR3 coding sequence is TGTGCCTGGAGTGTATCCTCATCGGGGGCCCAGTACTTC.

This clonotype was detected many times. Relative to the germline gene, one junction end is altered; a read error may explain this. The gene calls are TRBV7-7 and TRBJ2-5, with no clear D. This CDR3 is 15 amino acids long. Germline CDR1 reads SSHAT; CDR2 reads FNYEAQ (reference sequence). CDR3 protein: CASSTRATPQETQYF. CDR3 in DNA: TGTGCTAGCAGCACCCGGGCCACCCCTCAAGAGACCCAGTACTTC.